Sequencing of this T cell receptor (beta chain) was carried out in a study of control samples from healthy donors and cancer patients. TCRdb keeps only in-frame clones here, not all; method: immunoSEQ multiplex PCR. The sample has about 160,000 clones, roughly 94% seen once. Trimming stripped 1 base from V and 2 bases from J, with 12 bases between. Germline CDR1 is SGHTA and CDR2 is FQGNSA. This CDR3 spans 15 amino acids. This clone has a single count. The receptor comes from a woman between 35 and 50 years old in good health. The sequenced material came from blood. The gene calls are TRBV7-2 and TRBJ2-7; D remains ambiguous. CDR3 protein: CASSLGDKGTYEQYF. Written as DNA, the CDR3 is TGTGCCAGCAGCTTAGGAGACAAAGGGACCTACGAGCAGTACTTC.